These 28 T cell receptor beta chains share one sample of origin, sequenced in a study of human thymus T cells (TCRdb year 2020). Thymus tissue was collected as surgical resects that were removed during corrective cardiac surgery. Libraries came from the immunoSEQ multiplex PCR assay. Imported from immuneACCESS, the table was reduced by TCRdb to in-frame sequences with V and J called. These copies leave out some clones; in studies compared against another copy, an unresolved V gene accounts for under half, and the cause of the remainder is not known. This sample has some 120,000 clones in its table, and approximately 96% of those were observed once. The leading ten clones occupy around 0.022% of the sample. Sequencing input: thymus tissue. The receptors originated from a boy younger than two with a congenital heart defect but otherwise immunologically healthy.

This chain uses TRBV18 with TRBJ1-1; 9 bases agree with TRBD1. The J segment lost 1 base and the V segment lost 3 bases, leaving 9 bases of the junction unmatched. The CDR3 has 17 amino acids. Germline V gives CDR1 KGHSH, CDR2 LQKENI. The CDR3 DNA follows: TGTGCCAGCTCACCGCCCGACCGGGACAGGGAGAACACTGAAGCTTTCTTT. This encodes CASSPPDRDRENTEAFF. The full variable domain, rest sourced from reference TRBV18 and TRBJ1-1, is NAGVMQNPRHLVRRRGQEARLRCSPMKGHSHVYWYRQLPEEGLKFMVYLQKENIIDESGMPKERFSAEFPKEGPSILRIQQVVRGDSAAYFCASSPPDRDRENTEAFFGQGTRLTVV.

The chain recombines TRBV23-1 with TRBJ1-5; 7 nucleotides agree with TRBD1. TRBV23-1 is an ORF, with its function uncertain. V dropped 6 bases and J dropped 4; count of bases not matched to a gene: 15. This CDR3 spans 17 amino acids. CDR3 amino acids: CASRPNRGQLRNQPQHF. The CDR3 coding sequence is TGCGCCAGCAGGCCGAACCGGGGACAGCTCAGAAATCAGCCCCAGCATTTT.

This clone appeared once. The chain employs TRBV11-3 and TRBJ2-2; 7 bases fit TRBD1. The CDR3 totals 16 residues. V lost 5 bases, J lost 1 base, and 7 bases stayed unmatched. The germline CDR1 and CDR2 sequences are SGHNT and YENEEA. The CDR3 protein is CASSQLAGGNTGELFF. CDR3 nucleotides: TGTGCCAGCAGCCAACTGGCAGGGGGGAACACCGGGGAGCTGTTTTTT.

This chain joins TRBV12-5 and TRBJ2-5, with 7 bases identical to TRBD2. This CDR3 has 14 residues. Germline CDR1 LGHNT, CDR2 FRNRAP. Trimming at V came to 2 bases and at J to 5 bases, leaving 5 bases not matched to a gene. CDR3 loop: CASGLTSGGETQYF. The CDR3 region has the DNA TGTGCTAGTGGTTTGACCTCCGGGGGGGAGACCCAGTACTTC.

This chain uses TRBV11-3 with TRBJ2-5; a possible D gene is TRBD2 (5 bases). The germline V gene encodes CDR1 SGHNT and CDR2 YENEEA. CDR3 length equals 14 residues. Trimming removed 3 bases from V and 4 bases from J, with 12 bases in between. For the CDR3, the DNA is TGTGCCAGCAGCTTGGGCGGGTCTACAGAGACCCAGTACTTC. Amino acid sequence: CASSLGGSTETQYF.

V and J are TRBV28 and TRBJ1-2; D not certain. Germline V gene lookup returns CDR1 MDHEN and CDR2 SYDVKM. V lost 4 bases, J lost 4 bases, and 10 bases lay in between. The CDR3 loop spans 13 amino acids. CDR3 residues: CASSSQALYGYTF. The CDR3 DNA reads TGTGCCAGCAGTTCCCAAGCCCTCTATGGCTACACCTTC.

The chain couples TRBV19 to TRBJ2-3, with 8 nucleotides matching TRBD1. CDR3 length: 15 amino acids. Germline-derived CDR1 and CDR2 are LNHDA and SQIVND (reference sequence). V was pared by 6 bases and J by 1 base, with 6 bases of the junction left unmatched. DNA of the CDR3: TGTGCCAGTAGGGCACCGGGACAGGGCACAGATACGCAGTATTTT. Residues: CASRAPGQGTDTQYF.

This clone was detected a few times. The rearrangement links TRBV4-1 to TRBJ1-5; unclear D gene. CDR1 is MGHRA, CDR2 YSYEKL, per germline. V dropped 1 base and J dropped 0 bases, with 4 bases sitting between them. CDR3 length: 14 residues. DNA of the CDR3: TGCGCCAGCAGCCAAGTTCCTAGCAATCAGCCCCAGCATTTT. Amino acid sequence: CASSQVPSNQPQHF.

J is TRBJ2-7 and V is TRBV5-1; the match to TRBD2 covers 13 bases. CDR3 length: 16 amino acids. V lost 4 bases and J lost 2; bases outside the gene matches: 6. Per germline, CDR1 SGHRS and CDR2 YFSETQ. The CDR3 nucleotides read TGCGCCAGCAGCAACCGACTAGCGGGGGGACCCTACGAGCAGTACTTC. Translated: CASSNRLAGGPYEQYF.

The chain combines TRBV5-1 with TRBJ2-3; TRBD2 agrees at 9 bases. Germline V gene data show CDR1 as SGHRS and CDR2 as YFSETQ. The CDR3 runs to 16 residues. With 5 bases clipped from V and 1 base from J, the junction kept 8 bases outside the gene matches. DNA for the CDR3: TGCGCCAGCAGGCTAGCGGGGACCTGGGGCACAGATACGCAGTATTTT. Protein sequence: CASRLAGTWGTDTQYF.

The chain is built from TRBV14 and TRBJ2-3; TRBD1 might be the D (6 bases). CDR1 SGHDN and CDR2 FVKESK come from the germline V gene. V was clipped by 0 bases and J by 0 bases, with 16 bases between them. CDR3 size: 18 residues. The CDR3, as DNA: TGTGCCAGCAGCCAAGATCCCCGACAGGACCCTAGCACAGATACGCAGTATTTT. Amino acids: CASSQDPRQDPSTDTQYF.

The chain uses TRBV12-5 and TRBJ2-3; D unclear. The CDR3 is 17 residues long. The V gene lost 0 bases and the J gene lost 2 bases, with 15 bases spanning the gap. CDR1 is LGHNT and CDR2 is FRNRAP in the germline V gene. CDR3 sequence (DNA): TGTGCTAGTGGTTTGGTACCCGGTGGACCTAACACAGATACGCAGTATTTT. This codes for CASGLVPGGPNTDTQYF.

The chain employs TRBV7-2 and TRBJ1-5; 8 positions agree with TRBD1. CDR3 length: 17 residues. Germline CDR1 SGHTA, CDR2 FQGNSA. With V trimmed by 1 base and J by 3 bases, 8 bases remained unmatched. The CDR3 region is CASSLDYADRANQPQHF. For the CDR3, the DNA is TGTGCCAGCAGCTTAGACTACGCGGACAGGGCCAATCAGCCCCAGCATTTT.

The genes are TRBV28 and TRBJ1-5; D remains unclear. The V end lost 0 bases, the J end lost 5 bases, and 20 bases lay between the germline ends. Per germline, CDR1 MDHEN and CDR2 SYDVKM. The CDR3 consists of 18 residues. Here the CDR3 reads CASSLCPRSHSGDQPQHF. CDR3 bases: TGTGCCAGCAGTTTATGCCCCAGGTCACATAGCGGGGATCAGCCCCAGCATTTT.

In DNA form, the CDR3 reads TGCGCCGCCGATTCGAGCTCCTACGAGCAGTACTTC. Amino acid sequence: CAADSSSYEQYF. The rearrangement uses TRBV1 and TRBJ2-7; TRBD2 is taken as the D call from the table, unchecked against the DNA. TRBV1 is reported as a pseudogene. The CDR3 extends over 12 amino acids.

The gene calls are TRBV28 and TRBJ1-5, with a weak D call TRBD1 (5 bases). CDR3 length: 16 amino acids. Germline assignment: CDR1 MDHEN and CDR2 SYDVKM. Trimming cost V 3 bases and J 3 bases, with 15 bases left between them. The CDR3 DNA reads TGTGCCAGCAGTTTCCGGGGCTTTCTCCCCAATCAGCCCCAGCATTTT. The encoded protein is CASSFRGFLPNQPQHF.

CDR3 bases: TGCGCCAGCAGCCAAAATAGGAGCGGGGGGGCTGGAGAGACCCAGTACTTC. Its protein product is CASSQNRSGGAGETQYF. The rearrangement joins TRBV4-1 to TRBJ2-5; 10 nucleotides align to TRBD2. J lost 4 bases, V lost 2 bases, and 10 bases had no gene match. Germline V CDR1 and CDR2: MGHRA, YSYEKL. This CDR3 region has 17 residues.

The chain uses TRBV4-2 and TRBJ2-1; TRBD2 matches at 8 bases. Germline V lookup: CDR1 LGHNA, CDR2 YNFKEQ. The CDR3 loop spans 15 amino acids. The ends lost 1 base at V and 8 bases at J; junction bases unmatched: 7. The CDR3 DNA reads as TGTGCCAGCAGCCAAGCGGGGGGGCCCGATGATGAGCAGTTCTTC. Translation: CASSQAGGPDDEQFF.

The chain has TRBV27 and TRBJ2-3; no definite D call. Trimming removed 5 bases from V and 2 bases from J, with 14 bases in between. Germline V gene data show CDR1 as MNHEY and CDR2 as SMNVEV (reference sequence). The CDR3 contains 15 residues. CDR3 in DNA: TGTGCCAGCAGTGCCGGGCCCCCTTTCACAGATACGCAGTATTTT. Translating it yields CASSAGPPFTDTQYF.

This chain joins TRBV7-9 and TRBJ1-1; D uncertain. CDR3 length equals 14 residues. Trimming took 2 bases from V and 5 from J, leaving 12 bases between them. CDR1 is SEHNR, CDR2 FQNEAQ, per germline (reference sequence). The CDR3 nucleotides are TGTGCCAGCAGCTTACGGGGTGGAGGGACTGAAGCTTTCTTT. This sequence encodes CASSLRGGGTEAFF.

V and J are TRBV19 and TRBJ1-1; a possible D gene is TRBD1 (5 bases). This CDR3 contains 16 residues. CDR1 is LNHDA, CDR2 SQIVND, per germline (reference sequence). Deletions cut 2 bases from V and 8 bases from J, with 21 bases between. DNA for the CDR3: TGTGCCAGTAGTATAAATCCAGGCAGTGGGGCGGGCGAAGCTTTCTTT. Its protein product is CASSINPGSGAGEAFF.

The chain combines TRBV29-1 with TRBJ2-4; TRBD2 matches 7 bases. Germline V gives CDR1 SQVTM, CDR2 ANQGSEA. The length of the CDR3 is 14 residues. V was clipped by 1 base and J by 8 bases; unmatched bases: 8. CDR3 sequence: CSVEARQRDDIQYF. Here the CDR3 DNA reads TGCAGCGTTGAAGCGAGGCAGCGGGACGACATTCAGTACTTC.

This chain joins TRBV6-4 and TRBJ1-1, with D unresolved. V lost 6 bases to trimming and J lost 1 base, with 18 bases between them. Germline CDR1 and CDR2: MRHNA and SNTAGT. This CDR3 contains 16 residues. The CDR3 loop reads CASRQNPGGENTEAFF. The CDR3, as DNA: TGTGCCAGCAGACAAAATCCAGGCGGGGAGAACACTGAAGCTTTCTTT.

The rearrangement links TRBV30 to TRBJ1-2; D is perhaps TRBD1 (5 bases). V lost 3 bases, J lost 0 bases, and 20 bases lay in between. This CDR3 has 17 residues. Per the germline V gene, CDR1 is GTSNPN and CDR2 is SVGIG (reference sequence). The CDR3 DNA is TGTGCCTGGAGCGGGACTCCATGGATGAGGGCTAACTATGGCTACACCTTC. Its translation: CAWSGTPWMRANYGYTF.

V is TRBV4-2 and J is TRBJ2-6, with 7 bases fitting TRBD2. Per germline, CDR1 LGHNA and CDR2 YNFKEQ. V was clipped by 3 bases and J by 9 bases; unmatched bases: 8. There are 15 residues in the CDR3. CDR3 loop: CASSQVGGTDNVLTF. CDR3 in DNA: TGTGCCAGCAGCCAGGTCGGGGGGACGGACAACGTCCTGACTTTC.

The CDR3 nucleotides read TGTGCCTGGAGTGTGACTGGCAATCAGCCCCAGCATTTT. Translated, it gives CAWSVTGNQPQHF. The rearrangement links TRBV30 to TRBJ1-5; no definite D call. The CDR3 runs to 13 residues. Trimming stripped 0 bases from V and 2 bases from J, with 5 bases between. Germline CDR1 and CDR2: GTSNPN and SVGIG (reference sequence).

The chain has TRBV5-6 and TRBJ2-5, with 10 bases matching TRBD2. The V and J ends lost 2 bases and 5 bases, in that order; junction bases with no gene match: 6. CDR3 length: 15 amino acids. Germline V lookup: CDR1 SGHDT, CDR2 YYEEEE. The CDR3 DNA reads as TGTGCCAGCAGCTTAGCGGGGGGGCCTTGGGAGACCCAGTACTTC. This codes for CASSLAGGPWETQYF.

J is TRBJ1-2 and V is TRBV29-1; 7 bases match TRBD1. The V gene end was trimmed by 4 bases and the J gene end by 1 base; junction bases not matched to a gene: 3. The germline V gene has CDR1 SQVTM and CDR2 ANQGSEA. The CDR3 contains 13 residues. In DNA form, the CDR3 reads TGCAGCGTTGCGGGACAGTTTAACTATGGCTACACCTTC. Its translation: CSVAGQFNYGYTF.